Listed here is a single T cell receptor beta chain. Its antigen has not been determined. No per-base quality is available; no much larger clone lies one base away. V was cut back by 4 bases and J by 3 bases, leaving a gap of 17 bases between them. Inclusive of the bounding cysteine and phenylalanine, the CDR3 is 15 residues long. Only CDR3 DNA is held: 45 bases, read in frame from base 1. The germline V gene provides CDR1 SGHRS and CDR2 YFSETQ. This sample is part of a study of cytomegalovirus exposure and HLA in healthy donors (dated by TCRdb to between 2016 and 2019). Notes on the research overall: An earlier analysis of several hundred of the donors reported more than 250 Gb of sequence data and roughly 110 million unique TCR beta sequences from about 180 million T cells. Approximately 310 gigabases of sequencing data and approximately 85 million unique TCR sequences were included in an early release covering about 700 HLA-typed donors. Of the 350 to 400 genotyped donors, approximately 83% fell in the genetic ancestry cluster associated with self-reported Caucasian donors. The study was designed to test whether signatures of past pathogen exposure could be identified by cataloging public T cell receptors. The study used immunosequencing to profile the T cell repertoires of approximately 630 subjects and linked those repertoires to cytomegalovirus serostatus. In addition to the first cohort of approximately 650 subjects, a separate validation cohort of approximately 110 different subjects was used. The study combined high-throughput TCR immunosequencing, statistical association of individual TCRs with disease status, and machine learning to predict cytomegalovirus infection status. To study patterns of TCR occurrence, a later analysis re-analyzed previously published TCR beta repertoires from 650 to 750 donors and added high-resolution HLA genotyping. Rather than drawing on any new phenotypic data, the later analysis identified candidate immune exposures from TCR beta sequences and the way those sequences occurred across donors. An earlier analysis of 500 to 650 of the donors applied high-throughput TCR beta sequencing to assess whether each TCR beta V gene segment acted as functional or pseudogenic. Alongside the repertoire data, information on donor age, sex, ethnicity and CMV serostatus was compiled. A later genetic analysis used genome-wide SNP genotypes for about 65% of the 666 donors, treating that subset as a discovery cohort. Every repertoire in the discovery cohort had been generated on one and the same sequencing platform. Class I and class II HLA loci were covered by the typing at four-digit resolution. The number of typed donors differed by locus: roughly 629-640 for A, B, C, DRB1 and DQB1; approximately 520 for DQA1; around 580 for DPA1; and roughly 470 for DPB1. Roughly 5 DR-DQ haplotypes were handled as single units for association and clustering, since linkage in the cohort was strong. On average, 235,054 unique TCR beta nucleotide sequences were sequenced per donor among a few hundred genotyped donors of the cohort, with roughly 18% of those sequences being non-productive. On the study overall, not on this receptor specifically: The cohort was sequenced for TCR beta chains only, and without alpha or paired-chain data the features that could be detected were limited. The only immune exposure information available for the cohort was CMV serostatus. Compared with equally common non-associated chains, HLA-associated TCR beta chains in a later analysis were more clonally expanded and had lower generation probabilities. Because HLA typing was unavailable for some donors at each locus, only the typed subset was used in association tests. In vitro tests confirmed that a few of the cytomegalovirus-associated TCR beta chains recognize cytomegalovirus antigens. The classifier was reported to diagnose cytomegalovirus status with high specificity and sensitivity in both the original cohort and the validation cohort. Broadly in line with IMGT annotations, most TCR beta V segments showed up in productive rearrangements about 90% or about 30% of the time in an earlier analysis of roughly 590 of the donors. A later analysis found that TCR association rates varied across HLA loci, with DRB1 alleles showing the most associated TCRs and HLA-C alleles the fewest. Sequencing depth was assumed to be roughly uniform across donors in the presence/absence analyses, though that assumption may not hold. The earlier analysis of about 600 of the donors excluded 15 to 20 rarely observed V segments, including chromosome 9 orphons, because counts were too low. In a later analysis, most CMV-associated TCR beta chains were found to appear HLA-restricted, with HLA associations seemingly driven largely by CMV exposure. A later genetic analysis reported fewer N-insertions in productive TCRs among donors in an Asian-associated ancestry cluster than the roughly 620-donor mean. Correlated functional status among segregating V segments might be attributable to linkage disequilibrium, but an unknown experimental factor could not be ruled out. Strong co-occurrence of HLA alleles, especially DR and DQ, made assigning TCR associations to individual alleles difficult. A later genetic analysis associated a missense DCLRE1C variant with V-gene and J-gene trimming of TCR beta chains, and an independent cohort replicated the association. Specific HLA alleles were associated with 15,000 to 20,000 TCR beta sequences at a false discovery rate of 0.05 in a later analysis. The authors suggested that the approach could potentially be generalized to other disease states and immunological phenotypes. Because the 87-base-pair reads could not distinguish some IMGT-functional V segments, including TRBV6-2 and TRBV6-3, those segments were excluded. In the study, around 150 TCR beta chains were listed as associated with cytomegalovirus. Across donors, most TCR sequences were observed very rarely, whereas some public TCRs were present in many individuals. A cluster of highly shared sequence variants was judged likely to represent a technical artifact of the sequencing pipeline. According to a later analysis, parvovirus B19, influenza, CMV and Epstein-Barr virus appeared linked to several top co-occurrence clusters. A further reported finding was that TCR beta sequences accurately predicted the HLA-A and HLA-B alleles for most subjects in the first cohort.

Library construction relied on the immunoSEQ multiplex PCR assay. For the multiplex PCR, a mixture combining 60 forward primers for TCR Vbeta segments and 13 reverse primers for TCR Jbeta segments was used. A multiplex PCR assay on genomic DNA amplified the CDR3 region of rearranged TCR beta genes. The amplified TCR beta libraries were sequenced on the Illumina HiSeq System as 87-base-pair reads. The original methods were these. Across the roughly 640 repertoires, a later analysis counted 80 million or so unique TCR beta chains, around 11 million of which were shared by at least two donors. A nearest-neighbor algorithm error-corrected the raw reads and collapsed the reads into unique sequences, merging closely related sequences to remove PCR and sequencing errors. V, D and J gene segments were assigned by aligning CDR3 sequences to IMGT reference sequences. For a sequence to be retained, a match of at least six nucleotides to both a V gene segment and a J gene segment was required. Rearrangements were classified as productive when the CDR3 lacked stop codons and remained in frame with V and J, and all other rearrangements were classified as non-productive. Following IMGT convention, CDR3 was defined as the stretch from the second conserved V-encoded cysteine to the conserved J-encoded phenylalanine. The earlier analysis of about 610 of the donors excluded any sequence lacking an unambiguous match to a single V gene segment. An earlier analysis of 587 of the donors classified V segments as functional when productive rearrangements were above 56.7% and as segregating when the standard deviation between donors was above 5%. A statistical classification framework was built to diagnose cytomegalovirus status from the catalog of TCR beta chain sequences. V and J gene assignment, in a later analysis, came from comparing TCR nucleotide sequences with IMGT/GENE-DB human TR gene sequences. The TCRdist pipeline was used in a later analysis to assign CDR3 sequences and most-parsimonious VDJ recombination scenarios. In a later analysis, every TCR beta chain was defined by the combination of its CDR3 amino acid sequence and its V-gene family, and reads without a unique V-gene family were dropped. To address suspected cross-contamination and a sequencing artifact, a later analysis removed 550 to 750 highly shared, low-generation-probability nucleotide sequences. For each public chain, a later analysis derived a clonal expansion index from normalized ranks of inferred template counts within each repertoire. Generation probabilities in a later analysis came from a VDJ recombination model fitted to out-of-frame rearrangements, and those results were checked against IGoR. In a later analysis, hypergeometric tests were used to score TCR-TCR, TCR-HLA and TCR-CMV co-occurrence, with a repertoire-size bias correction applied to TCR pairs. In a later analysis, false discovery rates were estimated by permuting HLA or CMV assignments 20 times. In a later analysis, co-occurring TCRs were grouped with DBSCAN, and TCRdist sequence similarity was added when clustering was performed within HLA-allele-positive subsets. Repertoires with fewer than 30,000 or more than 120,000 public chains were left out of co-occurrence clustering, as were four to six repertoires with anomalous nucleotide sharing. TCRdb limited this immuneACCESS table to in-frame rearrangements with V and J called. A share of clones is missing; checked studies link under half to unresolved V genes, and the rest is unexplained. V and J calls and clone size are given by that table; D and trimming were obtained from the DNA. This sample is represented by 150,000 or so clones; about 75% of them were singletons. The ten largest clones capture more than 6.5% of the sample.

The cohort comprised fewer than 700 healthy bone marrow donors. At the time of sampling, all cohort members were nominally healthy, though unrecorded immune exposures were likely present. The donor tested CMV seronegative and was one of the 352 seronegative cohort members. A peripheral blood sample was provided by each donor, and peripheral blood mononuclear cells were used for TCR beta sequencing. Genomic DNA extraction from the blood cell samples was performed with the Qiagen DNeasy Blood Extraction Kit. This chain is built from TRBV5-1 and TRBJ2-7; TRBD2 might be the D gene, on 6 matching bases. This TCR was sampled from a man aged 25 to 40 in good health and CMV-seronegative. The sequenced material came from PBMCs. The CDR3 here reads CASSLAGWGGYEQYF. The sequenced DNA: TGCGCCAGCAGCCTAGCCGGGTGGGGAGGCTACGAGCAGTACTTC. Joined to the reference TRBV5-1 and TRBJ2-7 proteins, this CDR3 gives the full variable domain: KAGVTQTPRYLIKTRGQQVTLSCSPISGHRSVSWYQQTPGQGLQFLFEYFSETQRNKGNFPGRFSGRQFSNSRSEMNVSTLELGDSALYLCASSLAGWGGYEQYFGPGTRLTVT.